This is a list of T cell receptor beta chains from one sample in a study of shared clonotypes between healthy human individuals. Repertoires were generated with immunoSEQ multiplex PCR, while TCRdb's copy carries only in-frame clones and drops some. The table shows approximately 1.9 million clones, with roughly 93% occurring only once. Sequenced material: naive CD8+ T cells from PBMCs. The receptors stem from a man between 18 and 29 years old in good health. Some clones in this sample may be carry-over from other donors' samples. Both conserved end residues are part of each CDR3. D genes are given only for firm matches. Size values are once, few and many counts, or a class for expanded clones, and some rows have none.

CDR3aa: CASSLARGFNYEQYF
CDR3nt: TGTGCCAGCAGCTTAGCCAGGGGTTTTAACTACGAGCAGTACTTC
len: 15
abundance: .
j_gene: TRBJ2-7
v_gene: TRBV7-6
d_gene: .

CDR3aa: CAIRAGSTSGELFF
CDR3nt: TGTGCCATCAGGGCCGGGTCCACCTCGGGGGAGCTGTTTTTT
len: 14
abundance: once
j_gene: TRBJ2-2
v_gene: TRBV10-3
d_gene: .

CDR3aa: CAWDRAGPEAFF
CDR3nt: TGTGCCTGGGACAGGGCAGGCCCTGAAGCTTTCTTT
len: 12
abundance: few
j_gene: TRBJ1-1
v_gene: TRBV30
d_gene: TRBD1

CDR3aa: CASSARQTVNTGELFF
CDR3nt: TGTGCCAGCAGTGCACGACAGACAGTGAACACCGGGGAGCTGTTTTTT
len: 16
abundance: .
j_gene: TRBJ2-2
v_gene: TRBV28
d_gene: .

CDR3aa: CAWNPRGAGFLSGELFF
CDR3nt: TGTGCCTGGAACCCACGTGGGGCCGGCTTCCTGTCTGGGGAGCTGTTTTTT
len: 17
abundance: .
j_gene: TRBJ2-2
v_gene: TRBV30
d_gene: .

CDR3aa: CASSPGGEVNTEAFF
CDR3nt: TGCGCCAGCAGCCCAGGAGGGGAAGTGAACACTGAAGCTTTCTTT
len: 15
abundance: .
j_gene: TRBJ1-1
v_gene: TRBV5-1
d_gene: .

CDR3aa: CASSMMSTQYF
CDR3nt: TGTGCCAGTAGTATGATGAGTACGCAGTATTTT
len: 11
abundance: .
j_gene: TRBJ2-3
v_gene: TRBV19
d_gene: .

CDR3aa: CASSLAGTSGNEQFF
CDR3nt: TGTGCCAGCAGTTTAGCCGGGACTAGCGGCAATGAGCAGTTCTTC
len: 15
abundance: .
j_gene: TRBJ2-1
v_gene: TRBV27
d_gene: TRBD2

CDR3aa: CASSLLYEQYF
CDR3nt: TGTGCCAGCAGTCTTTTATACGAGCAGTACTTC
len: 11
abundance: .
j_gene: TRBJ2-7
v_gene: TRBV28
d_gene: .

CDR3aa: CASSQEAPGQVSYEQYF
CDR3nt: TGCGCCAGCAGCCAAGAAGCCCCCGGACAGGTCTCCTACGAGCAGTACTTC
len: 17
abundance: .
j_gene: TRBJ2-7
v_gene: TRBV4-1
d_gene: TRBD1

CDR3aa: CASSPDLGRGFYEQYF
CDR3nt: TGCGCCAGCAGCCCCGATCTCGGGAGGGGCTTCTACGAGCAGTACTTC
len: 16
abundance: once
j_gene: TRBJ2-7
v_gene: TRBV5-1
d_gene: TRBD2

CDR3aa: CASSYDRGRYEQYF
CDR3nt: TGTGCCAGCAGTTACGACAGGGGCCGATACGAGCAGTACTTC
len: 14
abundance: .
j_gene: TRBJ2-7
v_gene: TRBV6-6
d_gene: TRBD1

CDR3aa: CASSPSSANEQFF
CDR3nt: TGTGCCAGCAGCCCAAGTTCAGCCAATGAGCAGTTCTTC
len: 13
abundance: .
j_gene: TRBJ2-1
v_gene: TRBV14
d_gene: .

CDR3aa: CSVGADRTYEQYF
CDR3nt: TGCAGCGTTGGGGCGGACAGAACCTACGAGCAGTACTTC
len: 13
abundance: .
j_gene: TRBJ2-7
v_gene: TRBV29-1
d_gene: .

CDR3aa: CASSLGTRGYEQYF
CDR3nt: TGTGCCAGCAGCTTGGGGACGAGGGGGTACGAGCAGTACTTC
len: 14
abundance: .
j_gene: TRBJ2-7
v_gene: TRBV7-2
d_gene: .

CDR3aa: CASSIGTSGQSVF
CDR3nt: TGTGCCAGCAGCATAGGGACTAGCGGACAGTCGGTCTTC
len: 13
abundance: .
j_gene: TRBJ2-1
v_gene: TRBV7-9
d_gene: TRBD2

CDR3aa: CASSLWRTDHPYNEQFF
CDR3nt: TGTGCCAGCAGTTTATGGCGGACGGATCACCCCTACAATGAGCAGTTCTTC
len: 17
abundance: .
j_gene: TRBJ2-1
v_gene: TRBV28
d_gene: .

CDR3aa: CASSYGLAEFF
CDR3nt: TGTGCCAGCAGTTATGGGCTAGCGGAGTTCTTC
len: 11
abundance: .
j_gene: TRBJ2-1
v_gene: TRBV6-5
d_gene: TRBD2

CDR3aa: CASSFGRGDPGEQYF
CDR3nt: TGTGCCAGCAGCTTTGGGAGAGGAGACCCGGGGGAGCAGTACTTC
len: 15
abundance: .
j_gene: TRBJ2-7
v_gene: TRBV7-9
d_gene: .

CDR3aa: CAWSYLWGQPQHF
CDR3nt: TGTGCCTGGAGTTACCTGTGGGGTCAGCCCCAGCATTTT
len: 13
abundance: .
j_gene: TRBJ1-5
v_gene: TRBV30
d_gene: .

CDR3aa: CASSFGGTGNEQFF
CDR3nt: TGTGCCAGCAGTTTTGGGGGGACGGGCAATGAGCAGTTCTTC
len: 14
abundance: .
j_gene: TRBJ2-1
v_gene: TRBV28
d_gene: .

CDR3aa: CASSFSGSYNEQFF
CDR3nt: TGCGCCAGCAGCTTTAGCGGGAGTTACAATGAGCAGTTCTTC
len: 14
abundance: .
j_gene: TRBJ2-1
v_gene: TRBV5-1
d_gene: TRBD2

CDR3aa: CASSPDSYEQYF
CDR3nt: TGTGCCAGCAGTCCGGACAGCTACGAGCAGTACTTC
len: 12
abundance: .
j_gene: TRBJ2-7
v_gene: TRBV9
d_gene: .

CDR3aa: CASSFPGLNTGELFF
CDR3nt: TGTGCCAGCAGCTTTCCGGGACTCAACACCGGGGAGCTGTTTTTT
len: 15
abundance: .
j_gene: TRBJ2-2
v_gene: TRBV13
d_gene: .

CDR3aa: CASSPQGAPNTEAFF
CDR3nt: TGTGCCAGCAGTCCCCAGGGGGCGCCTAACACTGAAGCTTTCTTT
len: 15
abundance: .
j_gene: TRBJ1-1
v_gene: TRBV27
d_gene: TRBD1

CDR3aa: CASSLDRVYSYEQYF
CDR3nt: TGTGCCAGCAGCTTAGACAGGGTCTACTCCTACGAGCAGTACTTC
len: 15
abundance: .
j_gene: TRBJ2-7
v_gene: TRBV7-9
d_gene: .

CDR3aa: CATSRPAGLAGSTDTQYF
CDR3nt: TGTGCCACCAGCAGGCCAGCGGGGCTAGCGGGAAGCACAGATACGCAGTATTTT
len: 18
abundance: .
j_gene: TRBJ2-3
v_gene: TRBV15
d_gene: TRBD2

CDR3aa: CASSEGVVFGLFF
CDR3nt: TGCGCCAGCAGTGAGGGCGTAGTATTCGGACTGTTTTTT
len: 13
abundance: once
j_gene: TRBJ1-4
v_gene: TRBV10-2
d_gene: .

CDR3aa: CSVALGGPNQPQHF
CDR3nt: TGCAGCGTCGCCCTGGGAGGACCAAATCAGCCCCAGCATTTT
len: 14
abundance: .
j_gene: TRBJ1-5
v_gene: TRBV29-1
d_gene: .

CDR3aa: CASSLGTNTEAFF
CDR3nt: TGTGCCAGCAGTTTAGGGACGAACACTGAAGCTTTCTTT
len: 13
abundance: once
j_gene: TRBJ1-1
v_gene: TRBV28
d_gene: .

CDR3aa: CASSVGFSGSSDTQYF
CDR3nt: TGTGCCAGCAGCGTAGGATTTAGCGGGAGTTCAGATACGCAGTATTTT
len: 16
abundance: .
j_gene: TRBJ2-3
v_gene: TRBV9
d_gene: TRBD2